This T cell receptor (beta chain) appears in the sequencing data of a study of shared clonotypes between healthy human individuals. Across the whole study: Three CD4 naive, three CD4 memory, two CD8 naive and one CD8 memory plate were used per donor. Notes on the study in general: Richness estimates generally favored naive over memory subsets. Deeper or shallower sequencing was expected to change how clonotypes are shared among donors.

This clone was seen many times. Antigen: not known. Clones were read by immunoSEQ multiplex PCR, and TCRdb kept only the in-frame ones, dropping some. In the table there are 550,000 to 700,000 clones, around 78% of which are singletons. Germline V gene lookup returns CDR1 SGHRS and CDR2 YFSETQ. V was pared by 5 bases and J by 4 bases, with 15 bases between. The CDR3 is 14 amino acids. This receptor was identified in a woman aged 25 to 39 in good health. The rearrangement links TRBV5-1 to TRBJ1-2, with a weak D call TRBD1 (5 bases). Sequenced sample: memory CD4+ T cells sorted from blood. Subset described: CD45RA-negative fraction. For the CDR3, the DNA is TGCGCCAGCAGGCCCGGGACGGAGACCTATGGCTACACCTTC. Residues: CASRPGTETYGYTF.